The sequence of this TCR beta chain was determined in a study of tumor T cells in aggressive B-cell lymphoma. The protocol was immunoSEQ multiplex PCR, while the TCRdb copy is restricted to in-frame clones and leaves out a portion. The sample has thousands of clones, about 94% seen once. This clone was recorded a few times. Looked up from germline, CDR1 is SGHVS and CDR2 is FQNEAQ. This CDR3 is built from 15 residues. The ends lost 1 base at V and 4 bases at J; junction bases unmatched: 0. Sequenced sample: tumor tissue. The chain couples TRBV7-8 to TRBJ2-1; 11 bases fit TRBD2. The sequence came from an adult with diffuse large B cell lymphoma. CDR3: CASSLGLAGYNEQFF. In DNA form, the CDR3 reads TGTGCCAGCAGCTTAGGACTAGCGGGATACAATGAGCAGTTCTTC.